This TCR beta chain was obtained from a study of shared clonotypes between healthy human individuals. Whole-study results and caveats: Richness estimates generally favored naive over memory subsets. The study sampled only blood, and tissue repertoires likely differ.

Memory CD4+ cells were the fraction left after CD45RA+ naive selection. V shed 6 bases and J shed 3 bases, with 21 bases lying between them. The CDR3 is 18 amino acids. CDR1 and CDR2 from the germline V gene are MNHEY and SMNVEV (reference sequence). About this clone itself: The antigen is not known.

Libraries were prepared by immunoSEQ multiplex PCR; TCRdb keeps only in-frame clonotypes and omits some of them. The repertoire includes some 2.3 million clones, roughly 93% of them detected once, and around 0.4% sits in the top ten. The receptor was derived from a man between 18 and 35 years old in good health. Some clones in this sample may be carry-over from other donors' samples. The sample consisted of naive CD4+ T cells from PBMCs. Subset reported: CD45RA+ positively selected. The gene calls are TRBV27 and TRBJ2-6; the D call may be TRBD1 or TRBD2 (5 bases each). This CDR3 reads CASSPRGVITGGANVLTF. For the CDR3, the DNA is TGTGCCAGCAGCCCGCGAGGGGTAATAACGGGTGGGGCCAACGTCCTGACTTTC.